A selection of T cell receptor beta chains follows, all from one sample in a study of response to subunit inactivated influenza vaccine. TCRdb called the RT-PCR reads again in MiXCR, with one record for every CDR3 protein. The sample has just over 300,000 distinct CDR3 sequences, around a fifth seen once. The sample was PBMCs from blood, taken 21 months after vaccination. These receptors originate from a man aged 45 to 70 who received an inactivated influenza vaccine. The CDR3 runs from the conserved cysteine through the conserved F or W. D genes are given only for firm matches. Clone sizes are given selectively: once, few, many, or a class where the clone is expanded.

CDR3,DNA,V,J,D,size
CASSYSRAGGPYNEQFF,TGTGCCAGCAGTTACTCCCGAGCGGGGGGGCCGTACAATGAGCAGTTCTTC,TRBV6-5,TRBJ2-1,TRBD2,many
CASSFGSGGPNNEQFF,TGTGCCAGCAGTTTTGGTAGCGGGGGGCCGAACAATGAGCAGTTCTTC,TRBV28,TRBJ2-1,TRBD2,NA
CASRVGSEQFF,TGTGCCAGCAGGGTCGGGTCGGAGCAGTTCTTC,TRBV6-6,TRBJ2-1,NA,NA
CASSLVGQKGTEAFF,TGCGCCAGCAGCTTGGTTGGACAGAAGGGTACTGAAGCTTTCTTT,TRBV5-1,TRBJ1-1,NA,many
CASRSGNNYGYTF,TGTGCCAGCAGGTCAGGGAATAACTATGGCTACACCTTC,TRBV12-3/TRBV12-4,TRBJ1-2,NA,many
CASSLSSGGTDTQYF,TGCGCCAGCAGCTTGTCTAGCGGGGGTACAGATACGCAGTATTTT,TRBV5-1,TRBJ2-3,TRBD2,few
CASSVGASKQGNTEAFF,TGTGCCAGCAGCGTAGGAGCATCCAAACAGGGGAACACTGAAGCTTTCTTT,TRBV9,TRBJ1-1,NA,many
CASSSGLLGLEQYF,TGTGCCAGCAGCTCCGGACTATTAGGGCTCGAGCAGTACTTC,TRBV9,TRBJ2-7,NA,few
CASSAGGPYNEQFF,TGTGCCAGCAGCGCGGGAGGGCCCTACAATGAGCAGTTCTTC,TRBV6-4,TRBJ2-1,TRBD2,few
CASSPTGAWNTEAFF,TGTGCCAGCTCACCAACAGGGGCCTGGAACACTGAAGCTTTCTTT,TRBV18,TRBJ1-1,TRBD1,few
CASSYSATEAFF,TGTGCCAGCAGTTACTCGGCCACTGAAGCTTTCTTT,TRBV6-6,TRBJ1-1,NA,many
CASASGRKGYEQYF,TGTGCCAGCGCTAGCGGGCGAAAAGGTTACGAGCAGTACTTC,TRBV6-1,TRBJ2-7,TRBD2,few
CASSSPRQGLNTGELFF,TGTGCCAGCAGTTCCCCCCGACAGGGACTAAACACCGGGGAGCTGTTTTTT,TRBV28,TRBJ2-2,NA,NA
CATRQGPRENIQYF,TGTGCCACACGACAGGGGCCCCGGGAAAACATTCAGTACTTC,TRBV19,TRBJ2-4,TRBD1,NA
CSARVAGEYGYTF,TGCAGTGCTAGAGTGGCAGGGGAATATGGCTACACCTTC,TRBV20-1,TRBJ1-2,NA,few
CSARGSAQETQYF,TGCAGTGCTAGAGGTAGCGCCCAAGAGACCCAGTACTTC,TRBV20-1,TRBJ2-5,NA,few
CASSLVSNEQFF,TGTGCCAGCAGCTTAGTCTCCAATGAGCAGTTCTTC,TRBV7-2,TRBJ2-1,NA,few